The 4 T cell receptor beta chains below were found in one sample sequenced in a study of T cell responses to AZD1222 COVID-19 vaccine. Profiled with immunoSEQ multiplex PCR; TCRdb holds only in-frame clones, not every one. The table includes approximately 140,000 clones, 75% to 95% detected once. The sequences come from peripheral blood, collected 28 days after the second AZD1222 dose. The receptors originated from an adult who received the AZD1222 COVID-19 vaccine.

This clone came up a few times. This chain uses TRBV2 with TRBJ2-7; TRBD2 agrees at 14 bases. V gave up 6 bases and J gave up 5 bases; unmatched junction bases: 6. Germline V gene lookup returns CDR1 SNHLY and CDR2 FYNNEI. The length of the CDR3 is 15 residues. The CDR3, as DNA: TGTGCCAGCAGGAGGGGGACTAGCGGGAGCCACGAGCAGTACTTC. Translated: CASRRGTSGSHEQYF.

V is TRBV5-6 and J is TRBJ2-6; D is undetermined. V was shortened by 0 bases and J by 2 bases, with 6 bases between the two germline ends. The CDR3 has 15 amino acids. Germline-derived CDR1 and CDR2 are SGHDT and YYEEEE. The CDR3, as DNA: TGTGCCAGCAGCTTGGCGCCCACTGGGGCCAACGTCCTGACTTTC. Translating gives CASSLAPTGANVLTF.

This clone was counted a single time. This chain uses TRBV7-2 with TRBJ2-4, with a weak D call TRBD1 (5 bases). Germline assignment: CDR1 SGHTA and CDR2 FQGNSA. CDR3 length: 14 amino acids. Trimming stripped 1 base from V and 9 bases from J, with 13 bases between. The CDR3 nucleotides read TGTGCCAGCAGCTTAGTAGGGGATTGGGGCATTCAGTACTTC. The encoded protein is CASSLVGDWGIQYF.

The V and J genes are TRBV19 and TRBJ2-3, with D tentatively TRBD2 (6 bases). Looked up from germline, CDR1 is LNHDA and CDR2 is SQIVND (reference sequence). CDR3 length equals 13 residues. Deletions cut 5 bases from V and 6 bases from J, with 12 bases between. The CDR3 region is CASSSRRGDTQYF. Written as DNA, the CDR3 is TGTGCCAGTAGTTCCCGGCGGGGTGATACGCAGTATTTT.